The 26 T cell receptor beta chains listed next were all sequenced from one sample in a study of regulatory T cells in long-lasting Graves disease (dated by TCRdb to the early 2020s). Libraries were built with multiplex PCR. Sequencer: Illumina HiSeq 4000. iRepertoire HTBI primers and Arm-PCR amplification of CDR3 regions were used to construct TCR beta libraries. The public reads were reprocessed in TCRdb via fastp at Q25 and MiXCR, keeping in-frame beta chains. Every distinct CDR3 protein forms one entry, paired with its most common genes and DNA. A total of 360,000 or so distinct CDR3 sequences appear in this sample, approximately 25% of them only once. The ten largest make up around 30% of the sample. The meaning of the sample's time point label: persistent/refractory GD, antithyroid drugs over 5 years with positive TRAb. For both TCR sequencing and RNA sequencing, RNA was extracted from PBMCs in TRIzol.

This specimen was peripheral blood mononuclear cells (PBMCs), taken when the disease was refractory, from a patient treated with antithyroid drugs. These receptors were taken from a woman aged 35 to 49 with Graves disease. Donor details come from another sample of the same person, matched by shared clones.

This clonotype was observed a few times. The DNA for the CDR3 is TGTGCCAGCAGCCGAGGGAAGAGCGGGTCTCCGGGCGAGCAGTACTTC. This translates into CASSRGKSGSPGEQYF. V and J are TRBV6-1 and TRBJ2-7, with a weak D call TRBD2 (6 bases). V lost 6 bases, J lost 6 bases, and 24 bases lay in between. This CDR3 has 16 amino acids. Germline-derived CDR1 and CDR2 are MNHNS and SASEGT.

This clonotype showed up many times. The CDR3 nucleotides are TGTGCCAGCAGTTTTACCTTTAGGGGGGTGTTACTCAATGAGCAGTTCTTC. Protein sequence: CASSFTFRGVLLNEQFF. The chain joins TRBV28 to TRBJ2-1; D possibly uses TRBD1 or TRBD2 (6 bases each). V shed 3 bases and J shed 6 bases, with 21 bases lying between them. The CDR3 runs 17 residues. In germline, CDR1 is MDHEN, CDR2 SYDVKM.

This chain uses TRBV7-9 with TRBJ2-2; 10 positions agree with TRBD1. Losses at the gene ends were 4 bases for V and 1 base for J; bases not matched to a gene: 3. This CDR3 is built from 16 residues. Looked up from germline, CDR1 is SEHNR and CDR2 is FQNEAQ (reference sequence). The CDR3 reads CASSSGTGVNTGELFF. The CDR3 DNA is TGTGCCAGCAGCTCTGGGACAGGGGTGAACACCGGGGAGCTGTTTTTT.

This clonotype was observed many times. The J gene is TRBJ2-7, the V gene TRBV7-8; the D gene is possibly TRBD1 (5 bases). CDR1 is SGHVS and CDR2 is FQNEAQ in the germline V gene. The V end was cut by 5 bases, the J end by 0 bases, with 11 bases between. The CDR3 consists of 14 residues. The CDR3 is CASSLMDTSYEQYF. CDR3 sequence (DNA): TGTGCCAGCAGCCTCATGGACACCTCCTACGAGCAGTACTTC.

This clonotype was observed at least ten times. The gene calls are TRBV28 and TRBJ2-6; weak D call: TRBD2 (5 bases). The V end was cut by 9 bases, the J end by 1 base, with 13 bases between. There are 15 residues in the CDR3. Germline-derived CDR1 and CDR2 are MDHEN and SYDVKM. The CDR3 bases are TGTGCCAGTACGCAAGGGAGTTCTGGGGCCAACGTCCTGACTTTC. Translated: CASTQGSSGANVLTF.

This clonotype was recorded many times. The chain carries TRBV28 and TRBJ2-5, with 13 positions matching TRBD2. The germline V gene encodes CDR1 MDHEN and CDR2 SYDVKM. The CDR3 sequence is 16 residues long. After removal of 5 bases from V and 3 bases from J, the junction contained 6 bases not matched to a gene. CDR3 bases: TGTGCCAGCAGTGGGTGGGGGACTAGCGGGAAAGAGACCCAGTACTTC. Protein: CASSGWGTSGKETQYF.

There are many counts of this clonotype. The chain is built from TRBV28 and TRBJ2-2, with D uncertain. Germline V gene lookup returns CDR1 MDHEN and CDR2 SYDVKM. CDR3 length: 14 amino acids. V dropped 2 bases and J dropped 1 base, with 5 bases sitting between them. The CDR3: CASSLPGNTGELFF. The CDR3 nucleotides read TGTGCCAGCAGTTTACCAGGGAACACCGGGGAGCTGTTTTTT.

This clonotype was seen repeatedly, ten times or more. V gene TRBV2 combines with J gene TRBJ2-1, with a possible D match to TRBD2 (6 bases). The V gene lost 2 bases and the J gene lost 8 bases, with 10 bases spanning the gap. CDR1 and CDR2 from the germline V gene are SNHLY and FYNNEI. This CDR3 region has 13 residues. Here the CDR3 reads CASSEQGEDEQFF. The DNA for the CDR3 is TGTGCCAGCAGTGAACAAGGGGAGGATGAGCAGTTCTTC.

The genes are TRBV9 and TRBJ2-6; 12 nucleotides agree with TRBD2. V lost 0 bases and J lost 1; bases outside the gene matches: 2. Germline CDR1 SGDLS, CDR2 YYNGEE. CDR3 length equals 18 residues. As DNA, the CDR3 is TGTGCCAGCAGCGTAGGACTAGCGGGAGTTTCTGGGGCCAACGTCCTGACTTTC. This encodes CASSVGLAGVSGANVLTF.

The genes are TRBV19 and TRBJ1-5; maybe TRBD1 (5 bases). Germline V CDR1 and CDR2: LNHDA, SQIVND (reference sequence). The CDR3 is made up of 14 amino acids. V was cut by 8 bases and J by 3 bases, with 14 bases left in between. The CDR3 spells CASGYRLDNQPQHF. The CDR3 bases are TGTGCCAGTGGTTACAGGCTTGACAATCAGCCCCAGCATTTT.

This clonotype was counted at least ten times. The J gene is TRBJ1-2, the V gene TRBV28, with a weak D call TRBD1 (6 bases). The germline gives CDR1 MDHEN, CDR2 SYDVKM. The CDR3 sequence is 16 residues long. The V gene lost 3 bases and the J gene lost 4 bases, with 18 bases spanning the gap. DNA for the CDR3: TGTGCCAGCAGTTTGGGGCAGGGGATCCCGATCTATGGCTACACCTTC. Its translation: CASSLGQGIPIYGYTF.

This clonotype appeared a few times. The chain links TRBV5-1 to TRBJ2-5; 9 nucleotides match TRBD2. The CDR3 runs to 16 residues. Germline CDR1 is SGHRS and CDR2 is YFSETQ. The V segment lost 0 bases and the J segment 5 bases; nucleotides outside the gene matches: 8. This chain's CDR3 is CASSLEPLAGWETQYF. The CDR3 DNA reads TGCGCCAGCAGCTTGGAACCCCTAGCGGGATGGGAGACCCAGTACTTC.

V is TRBV27 and J is TRBJ2-6; D is unclear. Germline CDR1 MNHEY, CDR2 SMNVEV (reference sequence). This CDR3 is built from 18 residues. The ends were cut back, 2 bases at V and 2 bases at J, with 16 bases in the middle. The CDR3 loop reads CASSLKPVDVAGANVLTF. The CDR3 nucleotides are TGTGCCAGCAGTTTAAAGCCCGTCGACGTGGCTGGGGCCAACGTCCTGACTTTC.

This clonotype was seen repeatedly, ten times or more. CDR3 DNA: TGTGCCAGCATTGGGGGGACAGGGGCGCGAGACGAGCAGTACTTC. The encoded protein is CASIGGTGARDEQYF. The gene calls are TRBV28 and TRBJ2-7, with 10 bases that match TRBD1. Germline-derived CDR1 and CDR2 are MDHEN and SYDVKM. V shed 7 bases, J shed 5 bases, and the junction held 11 bases outside the gene matches. The CDR3 spans 15 residues.

This clonotype came up many times. The chain couples TRBV11-2 to TRBJ2-7; the D gene is possibly TRBD2 (6 bases). This CDR3 region has 17 residues. V shed 2 bases and J shed 0 bases, with 17 bases lying between them. Germline CDR1 SGHAT, CDR2 FQNNGV. CDR3 in amino acids: CASSLTGTWGSSYEQYF. In DNA, the CDR3 is TGTGCCAGCAGCTTAACGGGGACTTGGGGTAGCTCCTACGAGCAGTACTTC.

This clonotype was detected once. This chain connects TRBV2 to TRBJ2-1; tentatively, D is TRBD1 or TRBD2 (5 bases each). The CDR3 is 13 amino acids. V was cut by 6 bases and J by 0 bases, with 6 bases left in between. Germline CDR1 and CDR2: SNHLY and FYNNEI. The CDR3 nucleotides read TGTGCCAGCAGCGGGACCTCCTACAATGAGCAGTTCTTC. It translates to CASSGTSYNEQFF.

This sequence joins TRBV2 and TRBJ2-3, with D uncertain. CDR1 is SNHLY and CDR2 is FYNNEI in the germline V gene. V lost 3 bases and J lost 1, with 8 bases in between. The CDR3 length is 14 residues. CDR3 residues: CASSDVARTDTQYF. DNA of the CDR3: TGTGCCAGCAGTGATGTTGCCCGCACAGATACGCAGTATTTT.

The table lists this clonotype with a few counts. One base away lies a much larger clone, so this may be a sequencing read error. The chain joins TRBV2 to TRBJ2-7; D ambiguous. Germline assignment: CDR1 SNHLY and CDR2 FYNNEI. The CDR3 loop spans 11 amino acids. CDR3 protein: CAGSLGPEQYF. The CDR3 nucleotides read TGTGCCGGCAGTCTCGGACCCGAGCAGTACTTC. Filled out from reference TRBV2 and TRBJ2-7, the complete variable domain reads EPEVTQTPSHQVTQMGQEVILRCVPISNHLYFYWYRQILGQKVEFLVSFYNNEISEKSEIFDDQFSVERPDGSNFTLKIRSTKLEDSAMYFCAGSLGPEQYFGPGTRLTVT.

The CDR3 is CASSHIAGSSYNEQFF. CDR3 DNA: TGTGCCAGCAGCCACATAGCGGGGAGCTCCTACAATGAGCAGTTCTTC. V and J are TRBV27 and TRBJ2-1; the match to TRBD2 covers 8 bases. This CDR3 is 16 amino acids long. CDR1 MNHEY and CDR2 SMNVEV come from the germline V gene (reference sequence). With 6 bases clipped from V and 0 bases from J, the junction kept 7 bases outside the gene matches.

This clonotype was seen repeatedly, ten times or more. V gene TRBV28 combines with J gene TRBJ2-7; D unresolved. Trimming cost V 3 bases and J 3 bases, with 9 bases left between them. This CDR3 region has 13 residues. CDR1 is MDHEN and CDR2 is SYDVKM in the germline V gene. CDR3 residues: CASSFRGRYEQYF. The CDR3 DNA follows: TGTGCCAGCAGTTTCCGAGGACGCTACGAGCAGTACTTC.

As regards this clonotype: An end of the junction differs from the germline gene, which may be a read error. The V and J genes are TRBV7-2 and TRBJ2-1, with TRBD2 identical over 9 bases. The V gene's germline CDR1 is SGHTA and CDR2 FQGNSA. The CDR3 is 18 amino acids. CDR3 DNA sequence: TGTGCCAGCAGCACTCAGCATCGTTGGGCGGGAGGGGACAACGAGCAGTTCTTC. Translating gives CASSTQHRWAGGDNEQFF.

The sample holds many counts of this clonotype. The rearrangement joins TRBV6-1 to TRBJ1-1; D ambiguous. V was pared by 3 bases and J by 1 base, with 12 bases between. Germline V CDR1 and CDR2: MNHNS, SASEGT. This CDR3 region has 15 residues. The CDR3 nucleotides are TGTGCCAGCAGTGAGTCGGGTCCCGGGAACACTGAAGCTTTCTTT. Its protein is CASSESGPGNTEAFF.

In this sample, this clonotype turned up many times. This chain uses TRBV2 with TRBJ1-1, with a weak D call TRBD1 (6 bases). V lost 6 bases to trimming and J lost 11 bases, with 19 bases between them. Germline V gene lookup returns CDR1 SNHLY and CDR2 FYNNEI. This CDR3 is built from 13 residues. Here the CDR3 reads CASRDNPGDGAFF. CDR3 in DNA: TGTGCCAGCAGGGACAACCCAGGGGATGGGGCTTTCTTT.

This clonotype appeared many times. The chain employs TRBV11-2 and TRBJ2-5; D uncertain. In germline, CDR1 is SGHAT, CDR2 FQNNGV. The CDR3 is 12 amino acids. The V gene lost 3 bases and the J gene lost 7 bases, with 9 bases spanning the gap. In nucleotides, the CDR3 is TGTGCCAGCAGCTTCGAGGCAGGGACCCAGTACTTC. Amino acid sequence: CASSFEAGTQYF.

CDR3 in amino acids: CASSLGRLAGSTDTQYF. CDR3 coding DNA: TGTGCCAGCAGCTTGGGAAGACTAGCGGGGAGCACAGATACGCAGTATTTT. The chain combines TRBV7-2 with TRBJ2-3; 11 bases match TRBD2. The CDR3 spans 17 residues. V lost 3 bases, J lost 0 bases, and 5 bases stayed unmatched. Germline CDR1 is SGHTA and CDR2 is FQGNSA.

This clonotype was counted many times. The V gene is TRBV12-3 or TRBV12-4, the J gene TRBJ1-5, with D unclear. Trimming stripped 2 bases from V and 5 bases from J, with 7 bases between. The CDR3 has 13 residues. The CDR3 sequence: CASSLFEDQPQHF. The CDR3 coding sequence is TGTGCCAGCAGTTTATTCGAGGATCAGCCCCAGCATTTT.